The 16 T cell receptor beta chains listed next were all sequenced from one sample in a study of PD-L1 blockade in urothelial cancer. Profiled with immunoSEQ multiplex PCR; TCRdb holds only in-frame clones, not every one. Of tens of thousands of clones listed, approximately 80% are singletons. The sample consisted of PBMCs, taken around atezolizumab (anti-PD-L1) treatment. All receptors come from an older man with urothelial cancer.

This chain joins TRBV5-1 and TRBJ1-4; perhaps TRBD1 as D (5 bases). The V gene's germline CDR1 is SGHRS and CDR2 YFSETQ. The ends were cut back, 4 bases at V and 4 bases at J, with 20 bases in the middle. This CDR3 is 17 amino acids long. CDR3 sequence reads: CASSPGGGPAVNEKLFF. In DNA, the CDR3 is TGCGCCAGCAGCCCGGGGGGTGGTCCTGCTGTTAATGAAAAACTGTTTTTT. The full variable domain, completed using reference TRBV5-1 and TRBJ1-4, is KAGVTQTPRYLIKTRGQQVTLSCSPISGHRSVSWYQQTPGQGLQFLFEYFSETQRNKGNFPGRFSGRQFSNSRSEMNVSTLELGDSALYLCASSPGGGPAVNEKLFFGSGTQLSVL.

This clone was observed a single time. CDR3 sequence: CASSRGSYNEQFF. The CDR3 nucleotides are TGCGCCAGCAGCCGCGGCTCCTACAATGAGCAGTTCTTC. The gene calls are TRBV4-3 and TRBJ2-1, with D uncertain. Trimming removed 4 bases at V and 0 bases at J, with 4 bases between. Germline V gene lookup returns CDR1 LGHNA and CDR2 YSLEER. The CDR3 covers 13 residues.

CDR3 residues: CASSNLRSGNTIYF. The DNA for the CDR3 is TGTGCCAGCAGCAACCTGCGCTCTGGAAACACCATATATTTT. V usage is TRBV4-2 and J usage is TRBJ1-3; no clear D gene. Germline CDR1 is LGHNA and CDR2 is YNFKEQ. V gave up 5 bases and J gave up 0 bases, with 8 bases separating them. The CDR3 runs 14 residues.

The rearrangement uses TRBV27 and TRBJ1-5; the D gene is possibly TRBD1 (5 bases). From germline, CDR1 is MNHEY and CDR2 SMNVEV (reference sequence). This CDR3 has 14 residues. The germline V and J ends were trimmed by 6 bases and 0 bases, with 9 bases remaining between them. The CDR3 coding sequence is TGTGCCAGCAGCCCACAGGATAGCAATCAGCCCCAGCATTTT. Translating it yields CASSPQDSNQPQHF.

The chain has TRBV11-2 and TRBJ1-2, with TRBD1 matching over 9 bases. Germline lookup yields CDR1 SGHAT and CDR2 FQNNGV. The CDR3 extends over 14 amino acids. V was pared by 1 base and J by 7 bases, with 4 bases of the junction left unmatched. The chain's CDR3 is CASSLGTGVGGYTF. In nucleotides, the CDR3 is TGTGCCAGCAGCTTAGGGACAGGGGTCGGTGGCTACACCTTC.

The CDR3 nucleotides are TGCGCCAGCAGCTTCACAGGGGGCGGCGGTGAAAAACTGTTTTTT. This translates into CASSFTGGGGEKLFF. The genes are TRBV5-1 and TRBJ1-4; TRBD1 agrees at 9 bases. Germline CDR1 and CDR2: SGHRS and YFSETQ. The CDR3 loop spans 15 amino acids. V was clipped by 2 bases and J by 7 bases; unmatched bases: 6.

The chain has TRBV5-1 and TRBJ2-1; a possible D gene is TRBD2 (8 bases). This CDR3 region has 18 residues. Germline-derived CDR1 and CDR2 are SGHRS and YFSETQ. V lost 4 bases to trimming and J lost 8 bases, with 28 bases between them. For the CDR3, the DNA is TGCGCCAGCAGCAGTCAAGGGGGCCCGGGCGGGAGGATGCATGAGCAGTTCTTC. Its translation: CASSSQGGPGGRMHEQFF.

The chain has TRBV6-1 and TRBJ1-1; no firm D call. Germline CDR1 reads MNHNS; CDR2 reads SASEGT. CDR3 size: 17 residues. V dropped 0 bases and J dropped 4 bases, with 18 bases sitting between them. Written as DNA, the CDR3 is TGTGCCAGCAGTGAAGCGATCCAGGCGTATCGGGGCACTGAAGCTTTCTTT. It codes for CASSEAIQAYRGTEAFF.

The genes are TRBV7-2 and TRBJ1-1, with a weak D call TRBD1 (6 bases). This CDR3 has 16 amino acids. The V gene's germline CDR1 is SGHTA and CDR2 FQGNSA. Trimming left V 0 bases short and J 2 bases short, with 13 bases between. CDR3 sequence: CASSLALTRGNTEAFF. CDR3 coding DNA: TGTGCCAGCAGCTTAGCGCTAACCAGGGGTAACACTGAAGCTTTCTTT.

This chain joins TRBV5-4 and TRBJ1-1; D uncertain. The germline gives CDR1 SGHNT, CDR2 YYREEE (reference sequence). V lost 3 bases and J 1 base, leaving 13 bases between the germline ends. This CDR3 is 15 amino acids long. CDR3 nucleotide sequence: TGTGCCAGCAGCTCCGGTCTAATCCAGAACACTGAAGCTTTCTTT. Residues: CASSSGLIQNTEAFF.

The J gene is TRBJ1-4, the V gene TRBV2, with a tentative D call TRBD1 (5 bases). The germline CDR1 and CDR2 sequences are SNHLY and FYNNEI. This CDR3 contains 13 residues. Trimming stripped 5 bases from V and 8 bases from J, with 12 bases between. The CDR3 sequence: CASSRGRGEKLFF. In nucleotides, the CDR3 is TGTGCCAGCAGTCGGGGACGGGGGGAAAAACTGTTTTTT. Looking up the rest from reference TRBV2 and TRBJ1-4 gives the full variable domain: EPEVTQTPSHQVTQMGQEVILRCVPISNHLYFYWYRQILGQKVEFLVSFYNNEISEKSEIFDDQFSVERPDGSNFTLKIRSTKLEDSAMYFCASSRGRGEKLFFGSGTQLSVL.

This CDR3 is CASSGGQLNTEAFF. The CDR3 nucleotides are TGTGCCAGCAGCGGCGGACAGCTGAACACTGAAGCTTTCTTT. The chain joins TRBV9 to TRBJ1-1; D might be TRBD1 (6 bases). The germline V gene encodes CDR1 SGDLS and CDR2 YYNGEE. V lost 3 bases and J 0 bases, leaving 9 bases between the germline ends. This CDR3 has 14 amino acids. Supplemented by reference TRBV9 and TRBJ1-1, the full variable domain reads DSGVTQTPKHLITATGQRVTLRCSPRSGDLSVYWYQQSLDQGLQFLIQYYNGEERAKGNILERFSAQQFPDLHSELNLSSLELGDSALYFCASSGGQLNTEAFFGQGTRLTVV.

This clone was seen a handful of times. The V call is TRBV7-9, the J call TRBJ1-4; D gene unclear. The CDR3 sequence is 14 residues long. With 2 bases removed from V and 1 base from J, the gap between germline ends came to 5 bases. Germline V gene data show CDR1 as SEHNR and CDR2 as FQNEAQ (reference sequence). Here the CDR3 reads CASSLRQTNEKLFF. The CDR3 bases are TGTGCCAGCAGCTTACGACAAACTAATGAAAAACTGTTTTTT.

The rearrangement links TRBV5-4 to TRBJ2-2, with 7 bases aligning to TRBD2. The germline CDR1 and CDR2 sequences are SGHNT and YYREEE (reference sequence). V lost 4 bases and J lost 6; bases outside the gene matches: 12. The CDR3 loop spans 16 amino acids. The CDR3 sequence: CASSHDLPGGSGELFF. Written as DNA, the CDR3 is TGTGCCAGCAGCCACGACTTACCCGGGGGGTCCGGGGAGCTGTTTTTT.

The V and J genes are TRBV4-3 and TRBJ2-2, with a tentative D call TRBD2 (7 bases). V was cut by 4 bases and J by 6 bases, with 18 bases left in between. Germline CDR1 is LGHNA and CDR2 is YSLEER. This CDR3 comprises 16 residues. CDR3 sequence reads: CASSPITRGGAGELFF. The CDR3 nucleotides are TGCGCCAGCAGCCCTATTACGAGGGGGGGAGCCGGGGAGCTGTTTTTT.

The CDR3 loop is CASSQDRFNEQFF. In DNA, the CDR3 is TGTGCCAGCAGCCAAGACAGATTCAATGAGCAGTTCTTC. The rearrangement joins TRBV14 to TRBJ2-1; the D is unclear. The CDR3 loop spans 13 amino acids. V dropped 0 bases and J dropped 6 bases, with 6 bases sitting between them. Germline V gene data show CDR1 as SGHDN and CDR2 as FVKESK.